The entry that follows covers one TCR beta chain sequence. Its antigen is still unknown. These data originate in a study of CXCR3-negative and CXCR3-positive naive CD8 T cells. Regarding the study as a whole: Similar TRBV-TRBJ usage was seen in naive cells (both CXCR3-negative and CXCR3-positive), but memory cells differed. Upon cryopreservation, CXCR3 expression partially decreased, and most assays used fresh PBMCs. When CXCR3-positive naive cells were set against CXCR3-negative naive cells, the former had more hydrophobic TRB CDR3s. Whereas both naive subsets had comparably high diversity, memory CD8+ cells had much lower diversity. Naive subsets had comparable surface CD5, so TRB CDR3 properties gauged TCR strength.

This CDR3 has 14 residues. Germline V gives CDR1 SQVTM, CDR2 ANQGSEA. The libraries of TRB cDNA were constructed through 5' RACE using UMI labels. TCRdb re-analyzed the 5' RACE reads; it lists each CDR3 protein once, without DNA. In all, the sample yields fewer than 6,500 distinct CDR3 sequences. The sample was naive CXCR3+ CD8+ T cells from blood. The subset was: CD45RO-CCR7+CD27+CD95- naive CD8+ T cells expressing CXCR3 (TNR3+). The clonotype was recovered from a human donor in good health. Some clones in this sample may be carry-over from other donors' samples. This rearrangement joins TRBV29-1 to TRBJ1-3; the TCRdb D gene call, TRBD1, has no DNA to confirm it. The CDR3 reads CSVNRMNSGNTIYF.